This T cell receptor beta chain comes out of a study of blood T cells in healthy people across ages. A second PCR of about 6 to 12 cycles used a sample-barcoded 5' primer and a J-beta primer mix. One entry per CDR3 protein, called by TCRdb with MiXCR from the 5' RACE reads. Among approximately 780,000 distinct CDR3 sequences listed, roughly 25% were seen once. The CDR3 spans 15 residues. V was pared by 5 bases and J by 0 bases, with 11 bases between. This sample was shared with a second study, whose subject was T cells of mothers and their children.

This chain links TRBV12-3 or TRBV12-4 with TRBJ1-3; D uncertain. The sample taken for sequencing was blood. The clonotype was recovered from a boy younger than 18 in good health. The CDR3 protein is CASSIDVHSGNTIYF. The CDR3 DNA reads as TGTGCCAGCAGTATTGACGTACACTCTGGAAACACCATATATTTT.